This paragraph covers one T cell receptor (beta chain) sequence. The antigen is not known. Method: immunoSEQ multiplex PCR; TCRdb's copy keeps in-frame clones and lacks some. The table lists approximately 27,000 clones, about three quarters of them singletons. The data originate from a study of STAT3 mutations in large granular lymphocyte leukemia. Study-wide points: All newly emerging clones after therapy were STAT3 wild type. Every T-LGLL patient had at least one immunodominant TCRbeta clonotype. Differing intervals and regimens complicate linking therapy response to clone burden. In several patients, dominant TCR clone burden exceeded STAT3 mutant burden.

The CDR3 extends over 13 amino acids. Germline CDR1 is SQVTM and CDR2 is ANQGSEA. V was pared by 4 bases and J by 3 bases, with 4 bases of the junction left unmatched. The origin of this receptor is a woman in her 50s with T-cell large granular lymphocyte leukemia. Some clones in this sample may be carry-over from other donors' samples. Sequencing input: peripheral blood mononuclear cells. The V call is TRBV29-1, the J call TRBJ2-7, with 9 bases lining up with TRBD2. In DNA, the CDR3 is TGCAGCGTTGCGCCTAGCGGGATCTACGAGCAGTACTTC. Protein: CSVAPSGIYEQYF.